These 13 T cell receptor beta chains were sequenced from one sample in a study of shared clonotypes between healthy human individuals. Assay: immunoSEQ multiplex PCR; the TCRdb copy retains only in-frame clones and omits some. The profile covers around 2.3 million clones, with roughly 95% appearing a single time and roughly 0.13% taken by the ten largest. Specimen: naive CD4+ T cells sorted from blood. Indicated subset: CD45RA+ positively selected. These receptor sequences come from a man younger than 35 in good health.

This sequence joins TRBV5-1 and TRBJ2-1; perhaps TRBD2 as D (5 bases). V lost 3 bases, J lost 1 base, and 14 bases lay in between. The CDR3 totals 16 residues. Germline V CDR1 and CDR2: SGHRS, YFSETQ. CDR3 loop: CASSSAILVSYNEQFF. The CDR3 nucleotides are TGCGCCAGCAGCTCGGCAATACTAGTTTCCTACAATGAGCAGTTCTTC.

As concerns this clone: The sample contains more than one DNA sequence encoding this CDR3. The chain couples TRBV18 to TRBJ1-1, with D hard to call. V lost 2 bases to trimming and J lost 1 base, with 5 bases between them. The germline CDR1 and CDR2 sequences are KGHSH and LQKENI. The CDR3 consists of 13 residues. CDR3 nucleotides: TGTGCCAGCTCACCAAGTGGGAACACTGAAGCTTTCTTT. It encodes CASSPSGNTEAFF.

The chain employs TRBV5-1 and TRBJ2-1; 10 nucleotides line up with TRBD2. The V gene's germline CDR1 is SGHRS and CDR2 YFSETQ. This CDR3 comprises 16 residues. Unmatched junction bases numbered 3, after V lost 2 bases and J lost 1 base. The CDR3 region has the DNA TGCGCCAGCAGCTTAACTAGCGGGGAGTCCTACAATGAGCAGTTCTTC. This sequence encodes CASSLTSGESYNEQFF.

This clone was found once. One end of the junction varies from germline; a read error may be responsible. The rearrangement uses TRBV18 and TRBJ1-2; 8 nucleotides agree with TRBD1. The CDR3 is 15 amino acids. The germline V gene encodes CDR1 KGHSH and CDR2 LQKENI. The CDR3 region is CASSNNRQGPYAYTF. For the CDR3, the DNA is TGTGCCAGCTCAAATAATCGACAGGGGCCCTATGCCTACACCTTC.

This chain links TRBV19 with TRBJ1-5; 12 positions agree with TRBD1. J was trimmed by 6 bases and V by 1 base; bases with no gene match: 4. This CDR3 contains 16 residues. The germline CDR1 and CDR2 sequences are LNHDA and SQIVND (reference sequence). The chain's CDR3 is CASSIGGTGGGQPQHF. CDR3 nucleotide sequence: TGTGCCAGTAGTATAGGCGGGACAGGGGGCGGTCAGCCCCAGCATTTT.

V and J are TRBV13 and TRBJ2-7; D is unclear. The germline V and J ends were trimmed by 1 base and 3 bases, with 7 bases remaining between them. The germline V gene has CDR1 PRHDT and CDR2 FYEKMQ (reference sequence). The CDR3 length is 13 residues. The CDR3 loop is CASSLEGGYEQYF. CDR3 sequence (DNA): TGTGCCAGCAGCTTAGAGGGCGGCTACGAGCAGTACTTC.

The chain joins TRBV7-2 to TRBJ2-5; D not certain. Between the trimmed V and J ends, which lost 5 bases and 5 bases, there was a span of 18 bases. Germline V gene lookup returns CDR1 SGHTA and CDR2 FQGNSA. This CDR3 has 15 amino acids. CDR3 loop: CASSLQRQNGETQYF. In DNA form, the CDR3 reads TGTGCCAGCAGCCTCCAGCGTCAGAATGGGGAGACCCAGTACTTC. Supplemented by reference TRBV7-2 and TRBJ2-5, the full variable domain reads GAGVSQSPSNKVTEKGKDVELRCDPISGHTALYWYRQSLGQGLEFLIYFQGNSAPDKSGLPSDRFSAERTGGSVSTLTIQRTQQEDSAVYLCASSLQRQNGETQYFGPGTRLLVL.

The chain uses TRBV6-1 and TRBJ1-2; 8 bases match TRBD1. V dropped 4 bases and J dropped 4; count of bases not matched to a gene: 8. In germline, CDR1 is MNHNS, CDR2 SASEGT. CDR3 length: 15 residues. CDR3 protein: CASSVVWTGFYGYTF. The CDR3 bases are TGTGCCAGCAGTGTGGTTTGGACAGGGTTCTATGGCTACACCTTC.

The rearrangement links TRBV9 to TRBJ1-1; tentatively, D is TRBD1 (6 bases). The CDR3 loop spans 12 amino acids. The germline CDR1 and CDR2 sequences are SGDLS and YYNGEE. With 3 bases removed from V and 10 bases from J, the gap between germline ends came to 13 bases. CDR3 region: CASSATGLRAFF. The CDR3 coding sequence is TGTGCCAGCAGCGCCACAGGGCTGCGAGCTTTCTTT.

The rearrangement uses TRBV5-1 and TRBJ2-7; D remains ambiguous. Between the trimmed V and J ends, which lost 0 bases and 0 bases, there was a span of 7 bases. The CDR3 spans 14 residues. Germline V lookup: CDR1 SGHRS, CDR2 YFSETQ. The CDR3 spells CASSLGLSSYEQYF. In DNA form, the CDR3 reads TGCGCCAGCAGCTTGGGACTGTCCTCCTACGAGCAGTACTTC.

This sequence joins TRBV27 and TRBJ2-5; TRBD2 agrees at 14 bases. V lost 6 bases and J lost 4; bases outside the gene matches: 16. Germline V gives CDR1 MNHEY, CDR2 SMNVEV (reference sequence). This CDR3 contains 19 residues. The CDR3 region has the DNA TGTGCCAGCAGCCGTATTATGGCCCCTGGACTAGCGGGAGGAGAGACCCAGTACTTC. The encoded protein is CASSRIMAPGLAGGETQYF.

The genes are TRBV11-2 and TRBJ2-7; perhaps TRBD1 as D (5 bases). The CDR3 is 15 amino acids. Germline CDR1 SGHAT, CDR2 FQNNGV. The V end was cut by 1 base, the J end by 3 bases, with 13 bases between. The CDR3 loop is CASSLGPQGLYEQYF. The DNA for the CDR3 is TGTGCCAGCAGCTTAGGTCCCCAGGGTCTCTACGAGCAGTACTTC. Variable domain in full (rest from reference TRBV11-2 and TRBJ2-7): EAGVAQSPRYKIIEKRQSVAFWCNPISGHATLYWYQQILGQGPKLLIQFQNNGVVDDSQLPKDRFSAERLKGVDSTLKIQPAKLEDSAVYLCASSLGPQGLYEQYFGPGTRLTVT.

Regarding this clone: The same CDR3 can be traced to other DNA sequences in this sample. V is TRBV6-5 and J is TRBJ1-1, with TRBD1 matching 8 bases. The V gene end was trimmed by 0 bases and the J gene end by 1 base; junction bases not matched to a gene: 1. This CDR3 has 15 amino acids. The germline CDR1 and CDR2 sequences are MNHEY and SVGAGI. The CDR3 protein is CASSYSGTGNTEAFF. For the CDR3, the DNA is TGTGCCAGCAGTTACTCCGGGACAGGGAACACTGAAGCTTTCTTT.